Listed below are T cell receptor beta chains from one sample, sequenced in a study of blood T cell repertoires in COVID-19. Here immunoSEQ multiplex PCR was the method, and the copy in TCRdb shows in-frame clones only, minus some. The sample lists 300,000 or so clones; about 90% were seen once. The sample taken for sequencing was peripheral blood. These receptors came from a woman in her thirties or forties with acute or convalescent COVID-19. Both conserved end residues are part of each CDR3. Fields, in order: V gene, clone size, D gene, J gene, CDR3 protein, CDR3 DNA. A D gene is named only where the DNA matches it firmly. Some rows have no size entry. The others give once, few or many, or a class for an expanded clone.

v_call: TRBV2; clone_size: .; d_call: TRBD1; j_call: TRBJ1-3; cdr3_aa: CASSPTGGAGNTIYF; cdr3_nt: TGTGCCAGCAGTCCGACAGGGGGAGCTGGAAACACCATATATTTT
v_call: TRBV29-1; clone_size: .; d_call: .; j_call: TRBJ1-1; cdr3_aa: CSVLSTGGGTEAFF; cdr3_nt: TGCAGCGTTTTGTCAACCGGGGGGGGCACTGAAGCTTTCTTT
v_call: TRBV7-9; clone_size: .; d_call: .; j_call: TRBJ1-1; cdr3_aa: CASSLTGDTEAFF; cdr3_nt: TGTGCCAGCAGCTTAACGGGGGACACTGAAGCTTTCTTT
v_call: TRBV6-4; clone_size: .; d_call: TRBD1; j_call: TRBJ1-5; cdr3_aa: CASSWGQGPYSNQPQHF; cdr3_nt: TGTGCCAGCAGCTGGGGACAGGGGCCCTATAGCAATCAGCCCCAGCATTTT
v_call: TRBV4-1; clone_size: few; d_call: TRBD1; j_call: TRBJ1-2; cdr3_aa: CASSQSGLAGGSGYTF; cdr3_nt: TGCGCCAGCAGCCAATCCGGCCTCGCAGGGGGCAGTGGCTACACCTTC
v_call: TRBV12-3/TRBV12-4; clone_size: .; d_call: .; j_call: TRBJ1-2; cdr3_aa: CASTHGGNGYTF; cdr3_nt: TGTGCCAGCACCCACGGGGGAAATGGCTACACCTTC
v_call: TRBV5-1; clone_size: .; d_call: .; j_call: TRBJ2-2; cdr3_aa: CASSLAEGLAGELFF; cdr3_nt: TGCGCCAGCAGCTTGGCGGAGGGTCTCGCCGGGGAGCTGTTTTTT
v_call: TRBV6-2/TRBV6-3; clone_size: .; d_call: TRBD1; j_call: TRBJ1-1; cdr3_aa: CASSYSSGDRDTFF; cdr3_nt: TGTGCCAGCAGTTACTCGTCTGGGGACAGGGACACTTTCTTT
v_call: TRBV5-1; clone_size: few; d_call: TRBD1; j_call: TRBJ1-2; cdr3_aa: CASSFGQDFNYGYTF; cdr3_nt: TGCGCCAGCAGCTTCGGACAGGACTTTAACTATGGCTACACCTTC
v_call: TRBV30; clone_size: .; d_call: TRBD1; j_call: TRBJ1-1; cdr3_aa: CAWSRKGQGSTEAFF; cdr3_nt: TGTGCCTGGAGTCGCAAGGGACAGGGGAGCACTGAAGCTTTCTTT
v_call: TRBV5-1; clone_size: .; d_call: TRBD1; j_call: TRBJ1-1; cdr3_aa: CASSRGTDEQMGVF; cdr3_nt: TGCGCCAGCAGCCGCGGGACAGATGAACAGATGGGGGTCTTT
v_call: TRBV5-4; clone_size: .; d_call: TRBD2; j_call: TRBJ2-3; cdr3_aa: CASSVLAGGIDTQYF; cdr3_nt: TGTGCCAGCAGCGTACTAGCGGGGGGGATAGATACGCAGTATTTT
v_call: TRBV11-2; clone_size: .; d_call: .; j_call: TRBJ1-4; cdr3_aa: CASSLGTALGEKLFF; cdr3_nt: TGTGCCAGCAGCTTAGGGACTGCGCTAGGAGAAAAACTGTTTTTT
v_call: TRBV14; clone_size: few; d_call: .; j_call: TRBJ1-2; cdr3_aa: CASSQGGRVYGYTF; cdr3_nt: TGTGCCAGCAGCCAAGGCGGCAGGGTTTATGGCTACACCTTC
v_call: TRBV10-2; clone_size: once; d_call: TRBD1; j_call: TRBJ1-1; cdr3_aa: CASKNRGMNTEAFF; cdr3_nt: TGCGCCAGCAAAAACAGGGGAATGAACACTGAAGCTTTCTTT
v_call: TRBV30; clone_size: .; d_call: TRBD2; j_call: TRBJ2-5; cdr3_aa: CAWVPTAGYLKETQYF; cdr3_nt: TGTGCCTGGGTGCCCACAGCGGGGTATCTTAAAGAGACCCAGTACTTC